This TCR beta chain stems from a study of control samples from healthy donors and cancer patients. Produced via immunoSEQ multiplex PCR; TCRdb's table is partial and in-frame only. The sample has over 100,000 clones; about 91% are singletons. With V trimmed by 9 bases and J by 9 bases, 10 bases remained unmatched. This CDR3 comprises 13 residues. CDR1 KGHDR and CDR2 SFDVKD come from the germline V gene. This chain links TRBV24-1 with TRBJ2-1, with TRBD2 matching over 7 bases. The sequence was collected from a woman under 30 in good health. The specimen was blood. This chain's CDR3 is CATRPGGSREQFF. The CDR3 DNA sequence: TGTGCCACCCGTCCTGGCGGGAGTCGTGAGCAGTTCTTC.